Shown below are 6 T cell receptor beta chains from a single sample sequenced in a study of technical replicates of blood from a few donors (TCRdb year 2017). Library creation used the immunoSEQ multiplex PCR assay. TCRdb limited this immuneACCESS table to in-frame rearrangements with V and J called. A share of clones is missing; checked studies link under half to unresolved V genes, and the rest is unexplained. This sample gives about 75,000 clones in total; 97% of them show up just once. The top ten constitute under 0.35% of the sample. Source material: T cells isolated from PBMCs. Receptor source: a human donor in good health.

The chain uses TRBV9 and TRBJ2-2; D perhaps matches TRBD1 (6 bases). CDR1 is SGDLS and CDR2 is YYNGEE in the germline V gene. The CDR3 runs to 18 residues. V was shortened by 0 bases and J by 4 bases, with 19 bases between the two germline ends. CDR3 sequence: CASSVARKTGQSTGELFF. CDR3 coding DNA: TGTGCCAGCAGCGTAGCTCGGAAGACAGGACAATCCACCGGGGAGCTGTTTTTT.

The CDR3 DNA sequence: TGTGCCAGCAGCTTTGTTTCCGGGACAGGGGACGGCTACACCTTC. As protein: CASSFVSGTGDGYTF. The gene calls are TRBV7-2 and TRBJ1-2; 10 nucleotides line up with TRBD1. CDR1 is SGHTA and CDR2 is FQGNSA in the germline V gene. The CDR3 length is 15 residues. Trimming took 3 bases from V and 8 from J; bases not matched to a gene: 9.

The CDR3 loop reads CASSEHILGQGSEQYF. The CDR3 region has the DNA TGTGCCAGCAGTGAACATATCCTCGGACAGGGGAGCGAGCAGTACTTC. V usage is TRBV6-1 and J usage is TRBJ2-7, with TRBD1 matching 9 bases. The CDR3 contains 16 residues. Germline V gene data show CDR1 as MNHNS and CDR2 as SASEGT. V lost 2 bases, J lost 6 bases, and 11 bases stayed unmatched.

The V and J genes are TRBV6-6 and TRBJ2-7; no clear D. CDR3 size: 12 residues. V lost 0 bases to trimming and J lost 9 bases, with 9 bases between them. Looked up from germline, CDR1 is MNHNY and CDR2 is SVGAGI (reference sequence). The CDR3 nucleotides are TGTGCCAGCAGTTACTCTCCTATCGGGCAGTACTTC. As protein: CASSYSPIGQYF.

The rearrangement joins TRBV28 to TRBJ2-5, with 8 positions matching TRBD1. The CDR3 has 13 amino acids. Looked up from germline, CDR1 is MDHEN and CDR2 is SYDVKM. V trimming: 3 bases; J trimming: 4 bases; junction bases outside the gene matches: 1. For the CDR3, the DNA is TGTGCCAGCAGTTTCGACAGGGGAGAGACCCAGTACTTC. Its translation: CASSFDRGETQYF.

The chain employs TRBV29-1 and TRBJ2-5; 12 bases fit TRBD2. CDR1 SQVTM and CDR2 ANQGSEA come from the germline V gene. This CDR3 is 13 amino acids long. The junction had 3 bases not matched to a gene; V was cut back by 7 bases and J by 3 bases. Written as DNA, the CDR3 is TGCAGCGGCTGGACTAGCGGGGAAGAGACCCAGTACTTC. It codes for CSGWTSGEETQYF.